This entry describes one T cell receptor (beta chain). Its antigen is not known. The TCR beta cDNA libraries contained unique molecular identifiers. Some 500,000 cDNA molecules were recovered from an input of 1 to 10 million T cells. TCRdb used MiXCR to reprocess the PCR reads, holding one entry per CDR3 protein. The sample contains 650,000 to 850,000 distinct CDR3 sequences, about 57% of which appear only once. The data were obtained in a study of post-analysis software for immune sequencing data. Findings and limits, study-wide: Compared with controls, patients showed significantly lower normalized Chao1 diversity. Patients carried roughly five TRBV segments more frequently than controls did, and TRBV5-6, TRBV5-1 and TRBV20-1 were among them.

V lost 3 bases and J lost 8; bases outside the gene matches: 9. CDR3 size: 14 residues. From germline, CDR1 is KGHSH and CDR2 LQKENI. This clonotype was sampled from a girl aged 10-17 years with multiple sclerosis. This sequence joins TRBV18 and TRBJ1-2, with 7 positions matching TRBD1. The sequencing input was blood. The CDR3 DNA follows: TGTGCCAGCTCACCCCCGGGACAGTCAGGAGGCTACACCTTC. It specifies CASSPPGQSGGYTF.